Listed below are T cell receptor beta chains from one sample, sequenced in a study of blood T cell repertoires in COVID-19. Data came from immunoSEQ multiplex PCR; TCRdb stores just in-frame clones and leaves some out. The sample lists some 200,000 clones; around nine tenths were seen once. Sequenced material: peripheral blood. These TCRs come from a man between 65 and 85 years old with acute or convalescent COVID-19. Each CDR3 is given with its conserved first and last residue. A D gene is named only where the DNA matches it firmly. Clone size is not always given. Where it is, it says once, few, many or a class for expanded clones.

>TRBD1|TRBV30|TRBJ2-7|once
CAWILKTGGRYEQYF
TGTGCCTGGATCCTAAAGACAGGGGGTAGGTACGAGCAGTACTTC
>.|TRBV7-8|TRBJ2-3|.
CASSYWRGFADTQYF
TGTGCCAGCAGCTATTGGAGAGGGTTCGCAGATACGCAGTATTTT
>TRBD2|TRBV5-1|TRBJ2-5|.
CASSLGRGGPETQYF
TGCGCCAGCAGCTTGGGGCGGGGAGGGCCGGAGACCCAGTACTTC
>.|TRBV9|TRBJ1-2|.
CASSVVGQDYGYTF
TGTGCCAGCAGCGTAGTAGGCCAGGACTATGGCTACACCTTC
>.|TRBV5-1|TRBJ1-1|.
CASSSAGSLWEGTEAFF
TGCGCCAGCAGCTCAGCGGGCAGCCTGTGGGAGGGCACTGAAGCTTTCTTT
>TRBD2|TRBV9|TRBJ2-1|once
CASSVDPSGGEQFF
TGTGCCAGCAGCGTAGATCCCAGCGGGGGCGAGCAGTTCTTC
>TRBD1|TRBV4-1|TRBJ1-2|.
CASSLDRPEGYTF
TGCGCCAGCAGCCTGGACAGGCCTGAGGGCTACACCTTC
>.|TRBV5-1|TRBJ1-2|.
CASSLQSGWNYGYTF
TGCGCCAGCAGCTTGCAGTCAGGGTGGAACTATGGCTACACCTTC
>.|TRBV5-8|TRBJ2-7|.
CASSLLPSYEQYF
TGTGCCAGCAGCCTCCTCCCGTCCTACGAGCAGTACTTC
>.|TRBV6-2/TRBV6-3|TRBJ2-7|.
CASSYRLAGAYEQYF
TGTGCCAGCAGTTACCGGCTAGCTGGGGCCTACGAGCAGTACTTC
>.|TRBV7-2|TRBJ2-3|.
CASSPGEADTQYF
TGTGCCAGCAGCCCGGGAGAGGCAGATACGCAGTATTTT
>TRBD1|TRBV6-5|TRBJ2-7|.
CASSYSQGATYEQYF
TGTGCCAGCAGTTACTCGCAGGGGGCAACCTACGAGCAGTACTTC
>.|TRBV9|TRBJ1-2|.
CASSVAGTYYGYTF
TGTGCCAGCAGCGTGGCAGGGACTTACTATGGCTACACCTTC
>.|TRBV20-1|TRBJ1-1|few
CSAPVNTEAFF
TGCAGTGCTCCCGTAAACACTGAAGCTTTCTTT
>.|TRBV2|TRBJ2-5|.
CASTEGTGLETQYF
TGTGCCAGCACCGAGGGCACAGGGCTGGAGACCCAGTACTTC
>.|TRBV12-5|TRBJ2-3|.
CASGLGHTDTQYF
TGTGCTAGTGGTTTAGGACACACAGATACGCAGTATTTT
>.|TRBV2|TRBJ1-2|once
CASSTLDSYGYTF
TGTGCCAGCAGCACCCTGGACAGCTATGGCTACACCTTC
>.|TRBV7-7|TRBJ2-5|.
CASSPGTLAETQYF
TGTGCTAGCAGTCCCGGGACTTTAGCAGAGACCCAGTACTTC
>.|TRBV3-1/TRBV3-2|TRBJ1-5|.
CASSQDPVQPQHF
TGTGCCAGCAGCCAAGACCCCGTTCAGCCCCAGCATTTT
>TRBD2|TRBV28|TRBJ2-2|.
CASSLDGTSAGELFF
TGTGCCAGCAGTTTAGATGGGACTAGCGCCGGGGAGCTGTTTTTT
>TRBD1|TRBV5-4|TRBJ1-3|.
CASSSSRQGRNTIYF
TGTGCCAGCAGCTCGTCCCGACAGGGTCGCAACACCATATATTTT
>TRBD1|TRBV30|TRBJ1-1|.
CAWRPGQGGTEAFF
TGTGCCTGGAGACCCGGACAGGGAGGCACTGAAGCTTTCTTT